This TCR beta chain appears in the sequencing data of a study of blood T cell repertoires in COVID-19. Study summary: Spain, Italy and the United States supplied samples that represented acute and convalescent COVID-19. Sources were T cells, B-cell-depleted T cells, or PBMCs; the material itself was cDNA or gDNA.

Trimming took 7 bases from V and 9 from J; bases not matched to a gene: 14. This CDR3 is built from 15 residues. Original data processing: By means of reference gene primer amplification, nucleated cell counts were estimated. Produced via immunoSEQ multiplex PCR; TCRdb's table is partial and in-frame only. The D gene and trimming were derived from the DNA, and the V and J assignments and clone size from that table. The table records some 5,900 clones, roughly 91% of them present only once. The source is a human donor in a cohort sampled during active COVID-19. Sequenced material: peripheral blood. The chain recombines TRBV23-1 with TRBJ2-1, with 8 bases that match TRBD2. TRBV23-1 is sorted into the ORF group, with uncertain function. The CDR3 loop reads CASTGGVPGGTEQFF. The CDR3 DNA follows: TGCGCCAGCACCGGGGGGGTCCCTGGCGGGACTGAGCAGTTCTTC.